This TCR beta chain was identified during a study of response to subunit inactivated influenza vaccine. The ends lost 4 bases at V and 3 bases at J; junction bases unmatched: 6. There are 14 residues in the CDR3. Germline CDR1 reads SQVTM; CDR2 reads ANQGSEA. A single record per CDR3 protein comes from TCRdb applying MiXCR to the RT-PCR reads. The sample records about 500,000 distinct CDR3 sequences, about 17% being singletons. This clonotype was recorded many times. The chain links TRBV29-1 to TRBJ2-3; TRBD1 aligns across 8 bases. The specimen was CD4+ T cells sorted from PBMCs, collected approximately 25 months after vaccination. This TCR was recovered from a man aged 45-69 years who received an inactivated influenza vaccine. CDR3 nucleotides: TGCAGCGTTGCAGGGGGCGTGAGGACAGATACGCAGTATTTT. Translation gives CSVAGGVRTDTQYF.